Here is one T cell receptor beta chain with its context. Its recognized antigen is unknown. Per-base quality was not reported, and no clone a single base away is much larger than it. The immunoSEQ Assay, a bias-controlled multiplex PCR, was used to amplify TCRbeta CDR3 regions from genomic DNA. The original methods were these. Nucleated cell counts per sample were estimated from amplification of reference gene primers within the assay. To quantify the absolute abundance of each unique TCRbeta CDR3 rearrangement, sequence reads were collapsed and filtered. Productive Simpson clonality was computed per sample as the square root of Simpson's diversity index over productive rearrangements. TCRdb holds this immuneACCESS table with in-frame rearrangements only. Some clones are missing; in checked studies, unresolved V genes explain under half, and the rest has no known cause. Clonal size and the V and J genes are those of that table, whereas D and trimming came from the DNA. This sample has about 170,000 clones in its table, and around 88% of those were observed once. 3.6% of the sample is held by the ten biggest clonotypes.

The germline V gene gives CDR1 as MDHEN and CDR2 as SYDVKM. Germline trimming: 5 bases from V, 2 bases from J; junction bases outside gene matches: 7. Measured from the cysteine to the phenylalanine, the CDR3 is 15 residues long. CDR3 DNA only is kept here, 45 bases in frame from base 1. These data are taken from a study of blood T cell repertoires in COVID-19 (dated by TCRdb to 2020 to 2022). Context from the whole study: Samples from collaborators originated in the United States, Italy and Spain and spanned both the acute and convalescent phases of COVID-19. The dataset comprised deeply sampled blood TCRbeta repertoires from subjects exposed to, actively infected with, or recovered from COVID-19. The repertoires were made available in a free public database intended to serve as a resource for research on the immune response to SARS-CoV-2. Nearly every sample came with metadata listing a de-identified subject ID, COVID-19 status, age in years and sex. Samples came from the ongoing ImmuneRACE study (first 160 participants) plus 1,254 subjects from 6 global collaborators. Where HLA class I and class II types were available, the types were taken from metadata supplied by the sample provider, not from assay-based typing. The material from the prospective study consisted of cDNA or gDNA derived from T cells, B-cell-depleted T cells, or PBMCs.

Enrolling through a virtual design, the prospective study's participants ranged in age from roughly 18 to 95 years and lived across 20 to 25 United States geographic areas. Cohort assignment in the prospective study relied on participant-reported clinical history from a screening survey and a study questionnaire. In the prospective study, whole blood, serum and a nasopharyngeal or oropharyngeal swab were collected from each participant by mobile phlebotomists. Additional blood draws and questionnaires over an approximately two-month period could optionally be provided by prospective study participants. Before DNA extraction, blood samples from the prospective study were shipped at room temperature or frozen. On the study overall, not on this receptor specifically: How much clinical and demographic metadata was included differed by source and by participant, and the metadata was provided uncurated.

Sequencing was done on a sample of PBMCs or T cells enriched from blood (not recorded which). The rearranged segments are TRBV28 and TRBJ2-5; 8 bases in between match TRBD2. This receptor was identified in a woman aged 45 to 65 in a cohort exposed to, infected with or recovered from COVID-19 (not recorded which). The encoded CDR3 is CASSPPGLGQETQYF. The nucleotide sequence reads TGTGCCAGCAGTCCACCGGGACTAGGTCAAGAGACCCAGTACTTC.